Presented here are 21 T cell receptor beta chains from one specimen sequenced in a study of blood T cell repertoires in COVID-19 (dated by TCRdb to 2018 to 2021). Preparation of the library involved the immunoSEQ multiplex PCR assay. TCRdb retrieved this table from immuneACCESS and kept in-frame rearrangements only. Not all clones are present; in checked studies, unresolved V genes account for under half, and no reason is known for the remainder. In this sample the table shows 250,000 to 350,000 clones, about 89% of which occur a single time. 0.7% to 0.9% of the sample goes to the ten largest clones. The sample consisted of peripheral blood. All receptors derive from a man aged 30 to 45 with acute or convalescent COVID-19.

CDR3: CASSTYRDTEAFF. The CDR3 region has the DNA TGTGCCAGCAGCACCTACCGGGACACTGAAGCTTTCTTT. The gene calls are TRBV7-3 and TRBJ1-1; no clear D. Germline-derived CDR1 and CDR2 are SGHTA and FQGTGA. V lost 5 bases, J lost 3 bases, and 10 bases lay in between. The CDR3 loop spans 13 amino acids.

The genes are TRBV7-9 and TRBJ1-1; perhaps TRBD1 as D (5 bases). CDR1 and CDR2 from the germline V gene are SEHNR and FQNEAQ (reference sequence). This CDR3 has 14 residues. Trimming stripped 4 bases from V and 2 bases from J, with 11 bases between. The CDR3 DNA sequence: TGTGCCAGCAGCTACATAACAGGAAACACTGAAGCTTTCTTT. Protein product: CASSYITGNTEAFF. Combining the CDR3 with reference TRBV7-9 and TRBJ1-1 gives the whole variable domain DTGVSQNPRHKITKRGQNVTFRCDPISEHNRLYWYRQTLGQGPEFLTYFQNEAQLEKSRLLSDRFSAERPKGSFSTLEIQRTEQGDSAMYLCASSYITGNTEAFFGQGTRLTVV.

This chain joins TRBV2 and TRBJ1-4, with D uncertain. The germline CDR1 and CDR2 sequences are SNHLY and FYNNEI. Trimming shortened V by 5 bases and J by 5 bases, and 6 bases separated the two germline ends. The CDR3 is 12 residues long. CDR3 coding DNA: TGTGCCAGCAGTAAACAGAATGAAAAACTGTTTTTT. Amino acids: CASSKQNEKLFF.

V is TRBV27 and J is TRBJ2-7; tentatively, D is TRBD1 (5 bases). The CDR3 covers 13 residues. Germline V CDR1 and CDR2: MNHEY, SMNVEV (reference sequence). Trimming removed 3 bases at V and 4 bases at J, with 10 bases between. The CDR3 is CASSLGRDYEQYF. DNA of the CDR3: TGTGCCAGCAGTTTGGGCAGGGATTACGAGCAGTACTTC.

The J gene is TRBJ2-5, the V gene TRBV6-6; possible D gene TRBD2, 7 bases. Trimming took 2 bases from V and 2 from J, leaving 9 bases between them. The CDR3 covers 14 residues. Per the germline V gene, CDR1 is MNHNY and CDR2 is SVGAGI (reference sequence). CDR3 bases: TGTGCCAGCAGTTACCGGGGGGCTCAAGAGACCCAGTACTTC. This encodes CASSYRGAQETQYF.

The rearrangement links TRBV14 to TRBJ2-5; D perhaps matches TRBD2 (5 bases). V dropped 0 bases and J dropped 7 bases, with 15 bases sitting between them. The CDR3 covers 15 residues. Germline CDR1 is SGHDN and CDR2 is FVKESK. The CDR3: CASSQDLRVGGTQYF. CDR3 nucleotides: TGTGCCAGCAGCCAAGATCTTCGAGTCGGAGGGACCCAGTACTTC.

The J gene is TRBJ2-1, the V gene TRBV7-9; 7 bases map to TRBD2. Germline V lookup: CDR1 SEHNR, CDR2 FQNEAQ (reference sequence). The J segment lost 6 bases and the V segment lost 7 bases, leaving 18 bases of the junction unmatched. This CDR3 spans 17 amino acids. CDR3 sequence: CASTYSPSAGVFNEQFF. The CDR3, as DNA: TGTGCCAGCACCTATTCCCCGTCCGCGGGAGTCTTCAATGAGCAGTTCTTC.

The rearrangement uses TRBV19 and TRBJ2-7, with a possible D match to TRBD1 (5 bases). The V gene lost 3 bases and the J gene lost 2 bases, with 8 bases spanning the gap. Germline V gene sequence: CDR1 LNHDA, CDR2 SQIVND (reference sequence). This CDR3 has 13 residues. CDR3 coding DNA: TGTGCCAGTAGTATGACAGTAACCTACGAGCAGTACTTC. Translation: CASSMTVTYEQYF.

V gene TRBV6-2 or TRBV6-3 combines with J gene TRBJ2-5; unclear D gene. The CDR3 has 14 residues. The germline V and J ends were trimmed by 4 bases and 1 base, with 10 bases remaining between them. The V gene's germline CDR1 is MNHEY and CDR2 SVGEGT. CDR3 DNA: TGTGCCAGCAGTTGGTTCGGAGTCCAAGAGACCCAGTACTTC. Residues: CASSWFGVQETQYF.

V gene TRBV11-2 combines with J gene TRBJ2-7, with a tentative D call TRBD1 (5 bases). This CDR3 is 12 amino acids long. Germline CDR1 SGHAT, CDR2 FQNNGV. The V end was cut by 2 bases, the J end by 5 bases, with 7 bases between. The CDR3 DNA sequence: TGTGCCAGCAGCTTATCCAGGGACGAGCAGTACTTC. Protein: CASSLSRDEQYF.

CDR3 protein: CASSLFQGAGNPEAFF. The DNA of the CDR3 is TGTGCCAGCAGTTTATTTCAGGGGGCGGGTAATCCTGAAGCTTTCTTT. The chain links TRBV28 to TRBJ1-1; 8 bases align to TRBD1. The V segment lost 1 base and the J segment 6 bases; nucleotides outside the gene matches: 10. Germline CDR1 and CDR2: MDHEN and SYDVKM. This CDR3 contains 16 residues.

The genes are TRBV5-6 and TRBJ1-2; a possible D gene is TRBD1 (5 bases). The CDR3 has 15 residues. The V end lost 4 bases, the J end lost 1 base, and 14 bases lay between the germline ends. The V gene's germline CDR1 is SGHDT and CDR2 YYEEEE. The CDR3 DNA follows: TGTGCCAGCAGCGGATCCGGGACTATTAACTATGGCTACACCTTC. Translating it yields CASSGSGTINYGYTF.

The rearrangement links TRBV4-1 to TRBJ1-2, with D possibly TRBD1 on 5 matching bases. This CDR3 region has 17 residues. V shed 0 bases and J shed 4 bases, with 18 bases lying between them. The germline gives CDR1 MGHRA, CDR2 YSYEKL. This CDR3 reads CASSQDRDGGFGYGYTF. The CDR3 DNA is TGCGCCAGCAGCCAAGACCGGGACGGGGGGTTCGGCTATGGCTACACCTTC.

The gene calls are TRBV2 and TRBJ2-2; the match to TRBD2 covers 7 bases. The germline CDR1 and CDR2 sequences are SNHLY and FYNNEI. J was trimmed by 5 bases and V by 5 bases; bases with no gene match: 8. The CDR3 totals 15 residues. The CDR3 region is CASSFRPRGTGELFF. CDR3 coding DNA: TGTGCCAGCAGTTTCAGGCCGCGGGGGACCGGGGAGCTGTTTTTT.

This clone was counted once. The chain is built from TRBV18 and TRBJ1-5; D remains unclear. The CDR3 contains 17 residues. V lost 3 bases to trimming and J lost 2 bases, with 17 bases between them. Germline V lookup: CDR1 KGHSH, CDR2 LQKENI. Written as DNA, the CDR3 is TGTGCCAGCTCACCGCTGCCACTGACGGGAGGCAATCAGCCCCAGCATTTT. Protein sequence: CASSPLPLTGGNQPQHF.

V is TRBV6-5 and J is TRBJ1-6; 10 bases agree with TRBD1. This CDR3 has 15 residues. J was trimmed by 8 bases and V by 4 bases; bases with no gene match: 5. The germline gives CDR1 MNHEY, CDR2 SVGAGI. The CDR3 here is CASSWSGTGDSPLHF. CDR3 DNA: TGTGCCAGCAGTTGGTCCGGGACAGGGGATTCACCCCTCCACTTT.

V gene TRBV11-2 combines with J gene TRBJ1-2, with 8 bases that match TRBD1. The CDR3 runs to 15 residues. Germline values: CDR1 SGHAT, CDR2 FQNNGV. After removal of 2 bases from V and 3 bases from J, the junction contained 5 bases not matched to a gene. CDR3 DNA: TGTGCCAGCAGCTTATTAACAGGGGGGGACTATGGCTACACCTTC. Its protein product is CASSLLTGGDYGYTF.

This chain uses TRBV28 with TRBJ1-5; 7 bases line up with TRBD1. The V gene end was trimmed by 6 bases and the J gene end by 5 bases; junction bases not matched to a gene: 1. In germline, CDR1 is MDHEN, CDR2 SYDVKM. The CDR3 loop spans 12 amino acids. The CDR3 here is CASSQGDQPQHF. The CDR3 DNA sequence: TGTGCCAGCAGCCAGGGGGATCAGCCCCAGCATTTT.

This chain joins TRBV28 and TRBJ1-2; 7 bases are a match to TRBD1. The CDR3 contains 14 residues. Germline V gives CDR1 MDHEN, CDR2 SYDVKM. The V and J ends lost 3 bases and 4 bases, in that order; junction bases with no gene match: 5. The CDR3 coding sequence is TGTGCCAGCAGTTTGACAGGGTCAGCCTATGGCTACACCTTC. Protein product: CASSLTGSAYGYTF.

The V gene is TRBV5-1, the J gene TRBJ1-4; perhaps TRBD1 as D (6 bases). Trimming took off 3 bases at V and 2 bases at J, with 11 bases between the two ends. The CDR3 consists of 15 residues. Germline assignment: CDR1 SGHRS and CDR2 YFSETQ. DNA of the CDR3: TGCGCCAGCAGCTACAAGGGGGAGACTAATGAAAAACTGTTTTTT. Amino acids: CASSYKGETNEKLFF.

The rearrangement joins TRBV23-1 to TRBJ1-2; 7 bases are a match to TRBD1. TRBV23-1 is reported as an ORF; its role is uncertain. The V segment lost 2 bases and the J segment 6 bases; nucleotides outside the gene matches: 6. CDR3 length: 14 amino acids. CDR3 sequence reads: CASSQRDSKDGYTF. The CDR3 DNA reads as TGCGCCAGCAGTCAAAGGGACAGTAAGGATGGCTACACCTTC.